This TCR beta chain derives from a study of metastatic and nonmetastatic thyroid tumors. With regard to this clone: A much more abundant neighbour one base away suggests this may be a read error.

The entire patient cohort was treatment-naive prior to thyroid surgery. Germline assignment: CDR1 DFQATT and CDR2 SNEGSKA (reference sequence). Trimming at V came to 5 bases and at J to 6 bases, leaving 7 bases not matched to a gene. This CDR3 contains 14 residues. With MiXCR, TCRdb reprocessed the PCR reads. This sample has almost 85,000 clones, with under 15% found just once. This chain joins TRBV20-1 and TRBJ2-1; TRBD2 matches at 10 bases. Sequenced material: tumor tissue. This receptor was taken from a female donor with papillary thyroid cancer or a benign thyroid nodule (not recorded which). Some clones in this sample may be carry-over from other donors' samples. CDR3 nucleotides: TGCAGTGCTTGGAGGACTAGCGGCTTCAATGAGCAGTTCTTC. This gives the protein CSAWRTSGFNEQFF.